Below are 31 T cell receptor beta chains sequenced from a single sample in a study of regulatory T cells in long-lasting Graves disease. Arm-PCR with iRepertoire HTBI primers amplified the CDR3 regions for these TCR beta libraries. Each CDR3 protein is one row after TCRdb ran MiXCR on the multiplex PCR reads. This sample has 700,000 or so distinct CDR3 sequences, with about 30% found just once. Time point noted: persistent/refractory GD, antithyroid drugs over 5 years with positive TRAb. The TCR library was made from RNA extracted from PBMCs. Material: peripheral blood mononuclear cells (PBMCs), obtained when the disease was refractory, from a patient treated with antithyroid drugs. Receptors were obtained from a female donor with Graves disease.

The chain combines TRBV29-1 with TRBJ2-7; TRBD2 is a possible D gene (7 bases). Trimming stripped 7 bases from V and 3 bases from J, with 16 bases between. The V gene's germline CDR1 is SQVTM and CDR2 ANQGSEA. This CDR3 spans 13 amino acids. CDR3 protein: CSARGAGHYEQYF. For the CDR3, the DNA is TGCAGCGCCCGGGGGGCAGGACACTACGAGCAGTACTTC.

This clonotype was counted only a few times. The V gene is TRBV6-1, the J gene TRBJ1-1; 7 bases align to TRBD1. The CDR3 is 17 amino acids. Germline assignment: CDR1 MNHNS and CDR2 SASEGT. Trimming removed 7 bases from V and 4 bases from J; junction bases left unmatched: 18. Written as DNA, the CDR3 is TGTGCCAGCACAGAAATAGCCATGGGGACAGCGAGCACTGAAGCTTTCTTT. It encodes CASTEIAMGTASTEAFF.

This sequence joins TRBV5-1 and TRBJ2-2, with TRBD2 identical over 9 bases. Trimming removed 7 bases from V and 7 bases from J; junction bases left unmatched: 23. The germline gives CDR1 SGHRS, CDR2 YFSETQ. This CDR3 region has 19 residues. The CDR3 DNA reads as TGCGCCAGCGAGTTATGTCGCGGGAGGGCTTCCCGGATGAGCGGGGAGCTGTTTTTT. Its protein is CASELCRGRASRMSGELFF.

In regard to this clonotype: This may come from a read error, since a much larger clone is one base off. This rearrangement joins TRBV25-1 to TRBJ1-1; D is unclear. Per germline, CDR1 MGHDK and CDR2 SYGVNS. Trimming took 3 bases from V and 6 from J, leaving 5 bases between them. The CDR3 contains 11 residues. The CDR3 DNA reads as TGTGCCAGCAGTGAGGGCGCTGAAGCTTTCTTT. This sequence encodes CASSEGAEAFF.

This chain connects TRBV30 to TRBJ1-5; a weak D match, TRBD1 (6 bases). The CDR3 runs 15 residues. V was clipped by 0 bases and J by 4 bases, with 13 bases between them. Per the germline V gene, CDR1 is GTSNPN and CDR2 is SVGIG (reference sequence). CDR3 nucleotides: TGTGCCTGGAGTGTACCCAGGGGTCGGAATCAGCCCCAGCATTTT. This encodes CAWSVPRGRNQPQHF.

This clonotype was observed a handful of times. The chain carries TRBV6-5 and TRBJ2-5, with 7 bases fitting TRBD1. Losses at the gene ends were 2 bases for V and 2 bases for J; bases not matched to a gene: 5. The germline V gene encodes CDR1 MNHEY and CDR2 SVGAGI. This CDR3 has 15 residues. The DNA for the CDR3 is TGTGCCAGCAGTTACGGGACAGCCAGTCAAGAGACCCAGTACTTC. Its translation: CASSYGTASQETQYF.

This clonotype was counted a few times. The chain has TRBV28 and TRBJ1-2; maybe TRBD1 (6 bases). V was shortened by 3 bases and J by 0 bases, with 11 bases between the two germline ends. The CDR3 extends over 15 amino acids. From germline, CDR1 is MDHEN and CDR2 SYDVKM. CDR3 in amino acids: CASSFYRTANYGYTF. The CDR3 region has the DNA TGTGCCAGCAGTTTCTACCGGACAGCTAACTATGGCTACACCTTC.

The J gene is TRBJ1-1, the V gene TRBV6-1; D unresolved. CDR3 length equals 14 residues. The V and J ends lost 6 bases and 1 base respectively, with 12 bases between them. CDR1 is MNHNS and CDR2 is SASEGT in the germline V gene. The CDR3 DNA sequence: TGTGCCAGCAGCCGATCCATTACGAACACTGAAGCTTTCTTT. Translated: CASSRSITNTEAFF.

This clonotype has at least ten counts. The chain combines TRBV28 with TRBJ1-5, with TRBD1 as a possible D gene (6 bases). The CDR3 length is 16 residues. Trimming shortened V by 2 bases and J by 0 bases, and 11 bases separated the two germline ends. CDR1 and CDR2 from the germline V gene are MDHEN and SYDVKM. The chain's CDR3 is CASSLTGAFSNQPQHF. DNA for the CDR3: TGTGCCAGCAGTTTAACGGGGGCGTTTAGCAATCAGCCCCAGCATTTT.

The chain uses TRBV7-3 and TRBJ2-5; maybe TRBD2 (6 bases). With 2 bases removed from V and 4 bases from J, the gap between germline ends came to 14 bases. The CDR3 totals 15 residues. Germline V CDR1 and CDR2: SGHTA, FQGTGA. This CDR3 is CASSLRGTLGETQYF. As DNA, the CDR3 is TGTGCCAGCAGCTTACGGGGGACCCTTGGAGAGACCCAGTACTTC.

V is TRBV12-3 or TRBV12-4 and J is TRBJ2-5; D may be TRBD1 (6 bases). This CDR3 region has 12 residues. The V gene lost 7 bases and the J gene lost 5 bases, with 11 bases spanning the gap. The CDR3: CASTTGLETQYF. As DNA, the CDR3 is TGTGCCAGCACTACAGGGCTGGAGACCCAGTACTTC.

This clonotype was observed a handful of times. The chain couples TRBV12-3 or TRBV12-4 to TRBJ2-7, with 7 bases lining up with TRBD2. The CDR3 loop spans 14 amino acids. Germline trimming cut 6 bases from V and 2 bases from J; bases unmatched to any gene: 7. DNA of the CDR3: TGTGCCAGCAGCCCGAGCGGGACCACCTACGAGCAGTACTTC. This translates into CASSPSGTTYEQYF.

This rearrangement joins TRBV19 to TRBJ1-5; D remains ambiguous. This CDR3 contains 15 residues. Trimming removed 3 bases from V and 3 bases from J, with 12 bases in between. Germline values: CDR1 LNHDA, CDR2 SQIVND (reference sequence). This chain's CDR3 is CASSMDGVLNQPQHF. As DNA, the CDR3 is TGTGCCAGTAGTATGGACGGGGTCCTCAATCAGCCCCAGCATTTT.

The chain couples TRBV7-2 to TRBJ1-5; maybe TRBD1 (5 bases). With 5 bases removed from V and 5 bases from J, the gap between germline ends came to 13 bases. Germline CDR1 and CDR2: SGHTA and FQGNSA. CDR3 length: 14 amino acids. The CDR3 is CASSPLRVDQPQHF. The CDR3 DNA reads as TGTGCCAGCAGCCCACTCAGGGTGGATCAGCCCCAGCATTTT.

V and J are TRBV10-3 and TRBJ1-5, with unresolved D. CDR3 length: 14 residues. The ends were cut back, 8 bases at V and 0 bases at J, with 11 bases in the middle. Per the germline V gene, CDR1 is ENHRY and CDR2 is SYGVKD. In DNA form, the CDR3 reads TGTGCCATCTGGACGCTGGATAGCAATCAGCCCCAGCATTTT. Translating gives CAIWTLDSNQPQHF.

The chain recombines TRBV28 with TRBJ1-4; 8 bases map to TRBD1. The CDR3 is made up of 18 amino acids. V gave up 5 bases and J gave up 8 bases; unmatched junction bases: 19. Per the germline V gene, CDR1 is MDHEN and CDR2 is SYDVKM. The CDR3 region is CASSPAAGQGGMGEKLFF. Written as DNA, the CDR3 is TGTGCCAGCAGTCCGGCCGCCGGACAGGGTGGGATGGGGGAAAAACTGTTTTTT.

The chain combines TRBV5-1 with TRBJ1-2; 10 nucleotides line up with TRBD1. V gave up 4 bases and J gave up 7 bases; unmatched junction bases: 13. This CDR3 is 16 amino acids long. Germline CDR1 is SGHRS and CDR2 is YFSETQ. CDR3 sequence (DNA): TGCGCCAGCAGCCCCCAGTCGGGACAGGGGAATAGTGGCTACACCTTC. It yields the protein CASSPQSGQGNSGYTF.

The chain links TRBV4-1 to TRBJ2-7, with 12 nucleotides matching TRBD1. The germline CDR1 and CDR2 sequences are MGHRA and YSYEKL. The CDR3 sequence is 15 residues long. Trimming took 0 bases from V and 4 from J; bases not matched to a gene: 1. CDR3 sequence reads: CASSQEGQGAYEQYF. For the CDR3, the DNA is TGCGCCAGCAGCCAAGAGGGACAGGGGGCGTACGAGCAGTACTTC.

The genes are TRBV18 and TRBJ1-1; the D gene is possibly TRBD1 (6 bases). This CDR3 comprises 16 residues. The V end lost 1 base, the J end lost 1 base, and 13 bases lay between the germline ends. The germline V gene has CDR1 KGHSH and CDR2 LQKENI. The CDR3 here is CASSPLQGMGNTEAFF. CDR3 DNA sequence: TGTGCCAGCTCACCACTCCAGGGGATGGGGAACACTGAAGCTTTCTTT.

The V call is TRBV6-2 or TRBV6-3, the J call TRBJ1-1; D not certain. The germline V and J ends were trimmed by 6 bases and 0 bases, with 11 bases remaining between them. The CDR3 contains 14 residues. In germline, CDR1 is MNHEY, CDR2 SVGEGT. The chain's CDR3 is CASREHGLNTEAFF. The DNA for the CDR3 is TGTGCCAGCAGAGAACACGGCTTGAACACTGAAGCTTTCTTT.

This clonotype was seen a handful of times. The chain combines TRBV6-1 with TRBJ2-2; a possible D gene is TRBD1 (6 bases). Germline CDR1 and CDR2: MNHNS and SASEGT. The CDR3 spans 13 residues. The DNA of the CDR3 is TGTGCTGCTTGGGGACAAAACACCGGGGAGCTGTTTTTT. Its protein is CAAWGQNTGELFF.

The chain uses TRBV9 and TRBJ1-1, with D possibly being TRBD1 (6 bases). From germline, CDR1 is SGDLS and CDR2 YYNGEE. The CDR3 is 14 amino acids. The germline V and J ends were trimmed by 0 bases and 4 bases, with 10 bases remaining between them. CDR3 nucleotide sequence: TGTGCCAGCAGCGTAGAACAGGGAGGCACTGAAGCTTTCTTT. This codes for CASSVEQGGTEAFF.

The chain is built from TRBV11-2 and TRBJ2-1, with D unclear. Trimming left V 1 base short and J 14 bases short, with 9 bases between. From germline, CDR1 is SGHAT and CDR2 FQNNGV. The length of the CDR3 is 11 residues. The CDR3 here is CASSLAQEEFF. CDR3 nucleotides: TGTGCCAGCAGCTTAGCACAAGAGGAGTTCTTC. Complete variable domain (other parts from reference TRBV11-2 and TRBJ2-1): EAGVAQSPRYKIIEKRQSVAFWCNPISGHATLYWYQQILGQGPKLLIQFQNNGVVDDSQLPKDRFSAERLKGVDSTLKIQPAKLEDSAVYLCASSLAQEEFFGPGTRLTVL.

This chain's CDR3 is CASSLYPDSVSGNTIYF. As DNA, the CDR3 is TGTGCCAGCAGCTTATATCCCGACAGCGTCTCTGGAAACACCATATATTTT. V is TRBV7-9 and J is TRBJ1-3, with a weak D call TRBD1 (5 bases). Trimming pared 2 bases from V and 0 bases from J, leaving 14 bases between. The CDR3 is 17 residues long. Germline-derived CDR1 and CDR2 are SEHNR and FQNEAQ (reference sequence). Drawing the rest from reference TRBV7-9 and TRBJ1-3, the complete variable domain is DTGVSQNPRHKITKRGQNVTFRCDPISEHNRLYWYRQTLGQGPEFLTYFQNEAQLEKSRLLSDRFSAERPKGSFSTLEIQRTEQGDSAMYLCASSLYPDSVSGNTIYFGEGSWLTVV.

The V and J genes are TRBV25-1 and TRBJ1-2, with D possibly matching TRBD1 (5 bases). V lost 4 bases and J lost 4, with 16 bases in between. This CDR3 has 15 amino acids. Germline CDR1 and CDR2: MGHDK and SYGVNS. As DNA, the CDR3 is TGTGCCAGCAGTGGCCGAGGGGCGCATGGCTATGGCTACACCTTC. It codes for CASSGRGAHGYGYTF.

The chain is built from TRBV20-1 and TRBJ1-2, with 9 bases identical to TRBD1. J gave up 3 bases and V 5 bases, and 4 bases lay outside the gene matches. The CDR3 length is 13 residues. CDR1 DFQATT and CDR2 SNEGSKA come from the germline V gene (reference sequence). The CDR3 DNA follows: TGCAGTGCTCCCCGGGACAGGGACTATGGCTACACCTTC. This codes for CSAPRDRDYGYTF.

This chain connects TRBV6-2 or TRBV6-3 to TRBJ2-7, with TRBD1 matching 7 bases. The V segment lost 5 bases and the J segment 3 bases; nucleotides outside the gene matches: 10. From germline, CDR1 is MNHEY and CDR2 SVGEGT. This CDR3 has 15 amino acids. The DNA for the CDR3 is TGTGCCAGCAGTGTTCCGGGACAGAGCTTCTACGAGCAGTACTTC. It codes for CASSVPGQSFYEQYF.

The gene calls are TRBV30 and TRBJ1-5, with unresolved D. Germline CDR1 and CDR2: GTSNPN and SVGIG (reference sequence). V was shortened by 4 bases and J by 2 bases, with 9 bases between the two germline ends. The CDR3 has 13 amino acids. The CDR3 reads CAWNVGGNQPQHF. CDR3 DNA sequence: TGTGCCTGGAACGTCGGGGGCAATCAGCCCCAGCATTTT.

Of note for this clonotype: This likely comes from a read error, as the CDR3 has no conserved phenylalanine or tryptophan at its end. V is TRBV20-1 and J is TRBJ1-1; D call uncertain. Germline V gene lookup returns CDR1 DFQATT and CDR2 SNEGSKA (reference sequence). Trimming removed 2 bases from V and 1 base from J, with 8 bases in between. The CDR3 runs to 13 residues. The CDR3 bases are TGCAGTGCTAGATTTTCAGGGAACACTGAAGCTTTCTCT. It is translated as CSARFSGNTEAFS.

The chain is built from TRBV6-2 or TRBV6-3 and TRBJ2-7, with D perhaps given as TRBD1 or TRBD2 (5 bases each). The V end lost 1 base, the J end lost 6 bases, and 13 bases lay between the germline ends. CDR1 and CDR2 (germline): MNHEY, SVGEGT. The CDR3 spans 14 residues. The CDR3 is CASSYLVGAGEQYF. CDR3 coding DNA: TGTGCCAGCAGTTACTTGGTAGGGGCGGGCGAGCAGTACTTC.

In nucleotides, the CDR3 is TGTGCCAGCAGCTTTGGCGGGAGACAGTATACGCAGTATTTT. Translating it yields CASSFGGRQYTQYF. The chain recombines TRBV11-2 with TRBJ2-3; 7 nucleotides align to TRBD2. Germline V CDR1 and CDR2: SGHAT, FQNNGV. This CDR3 has 14 residues. V lost 3 bases to trimming and J lost 7 bases; unmatched junction nucleotides: 7.